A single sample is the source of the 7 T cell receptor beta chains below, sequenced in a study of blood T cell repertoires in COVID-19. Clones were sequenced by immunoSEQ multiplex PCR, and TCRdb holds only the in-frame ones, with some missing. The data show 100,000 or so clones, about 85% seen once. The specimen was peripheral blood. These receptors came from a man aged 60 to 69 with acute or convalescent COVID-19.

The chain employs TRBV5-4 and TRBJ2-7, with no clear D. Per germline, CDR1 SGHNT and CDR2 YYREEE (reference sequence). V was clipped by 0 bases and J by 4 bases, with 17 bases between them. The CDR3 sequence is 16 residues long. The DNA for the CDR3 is TGTGCCAGCAGCTTGGGCTATCATGCGGTATTGTACGAGCAGTACTTC. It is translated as CASSLGYHAVLYEQYF.

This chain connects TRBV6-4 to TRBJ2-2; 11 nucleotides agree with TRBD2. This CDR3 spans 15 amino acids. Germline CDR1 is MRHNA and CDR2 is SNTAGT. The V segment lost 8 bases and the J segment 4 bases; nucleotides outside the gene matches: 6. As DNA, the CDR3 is TGTGCCAGCGGCGAGCTAGCGGGAGGCACCGGGGAGCTGTTTTTT. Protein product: CASGELAGGTGELFF.

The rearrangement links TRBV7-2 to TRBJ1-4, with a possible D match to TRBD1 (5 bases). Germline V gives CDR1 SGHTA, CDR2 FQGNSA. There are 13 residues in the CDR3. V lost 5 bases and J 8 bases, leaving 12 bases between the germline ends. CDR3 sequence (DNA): TGTGCCAGCAGCCGCAAGGGGCGAGAAAAACTGTTTTTT. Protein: CASSRKGREKLFF.

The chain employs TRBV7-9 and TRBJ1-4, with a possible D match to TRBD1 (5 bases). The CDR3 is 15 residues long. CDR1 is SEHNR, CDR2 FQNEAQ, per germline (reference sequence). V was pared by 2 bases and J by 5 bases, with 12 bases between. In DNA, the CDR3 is TGTGCCAGCAGCTTACTAGCCGGGGGAAATGAAAAACTGTTTTTT. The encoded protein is CASSLLAGGNEKLFF.

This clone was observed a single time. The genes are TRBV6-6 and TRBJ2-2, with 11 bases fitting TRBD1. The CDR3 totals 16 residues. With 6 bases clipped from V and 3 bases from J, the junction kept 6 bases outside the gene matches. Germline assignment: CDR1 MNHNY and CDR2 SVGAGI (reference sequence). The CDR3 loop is CASRPAGQGDTGELFF. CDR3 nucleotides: TGTGCCAGCAGGCCCGCGGGACAGGGGGACACCGGGGAGCTGTTTTTT.

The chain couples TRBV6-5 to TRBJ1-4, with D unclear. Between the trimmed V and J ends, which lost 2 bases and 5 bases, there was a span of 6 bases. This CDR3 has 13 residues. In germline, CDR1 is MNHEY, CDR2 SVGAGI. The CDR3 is CASSYQWNEKLFF. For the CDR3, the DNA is TGTGCCAGCAGTTACCAGTGGAATGAAAAACTGTTTTTT.

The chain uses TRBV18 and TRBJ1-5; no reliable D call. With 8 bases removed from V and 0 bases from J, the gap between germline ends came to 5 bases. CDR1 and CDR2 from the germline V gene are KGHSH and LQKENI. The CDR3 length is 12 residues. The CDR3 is CASPNSNQPQHF. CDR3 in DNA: TGTGCCAGCCCTAATAGCAATCAGCCCCAGCATTTT.